This TCR beta chain was recovered during a study of regulatory T cells in long-lasting Graves disease. Remarks on this clonotype: The antigen is not known.

This sample's time point: newly diagnosed GD, antithyroid drugs for less than 3 months. PBMC-extracted RNA yielded the TCR library. The V segment lost 4 bases and the J segment 2 bases; nucleotides outside the gene matches: 4. The germline V gene encodes CDR1 SGHAT and CDR2 FQNNGV. CDR3 length: 16 amino acids. TCR beta libraries were built with iRepertoire HTBI primers and Arm-PCR of CDR3 regions. TCRdb fed the multiplex PCR reads into MiXCR, producing one record per CDR3 protein. The repertoire holds a few hundred thousand distinct CDR3 sequences, approximately 15% seen once, with roughly 7.7% in the top ten. General study results and limits: Persistent disease samples used TRBV28, TRBJ1-2 and TRBJ2-5 preferentially.

These sequences were also reported in another study, on T cells in Graves' hyperthyroidism and ophthalmopathy. That report adds: Disease duration under 2 months; hyperthyroidism patients were aged 18 to 65. Expanded thyroid clonotypes (above 0.001) were mostly also found in blood.

This TCR was sampled from a woman between 40 and 50 years old with Graves disease. The starting material was peripheral blood mononuclear cells (PBMCs), obtained at new diagnosis, from a patient treated with antithyroid drugs. The chain joins TRBV11-2 to TRBJ2-5; TRBD2 matches at 13 bases. CDR3: CASSSLTSGGQETQYF. In DNA, the CDR3 is TGTGCCAGCAGCTCGTTGACTAGCGGGGGGCAAGAGACCCAGTACTTC.